These 30 T cell receptor beta chains came from one sample sequenced in a study of blood T cell repertoires in COVID-19. Generated by immunoSEQ multiplex PCR, the TCRdb table keeps only in-frame clones and is missing some. Of some 93,000 clones listed, 82% are singletons. The sample was peripheral blood. Every receptor here comes from a man between 65 and 85 years old with acute or convalescent COVID-19.

This chain links TRBV19 with TRBJ1-4; a possible D gene is TRBD1 (5 bases). In germline, CDR1 is LNHDA, CDR2 SQIVND (reference sequence). With 7 bases removed from V and 0 bases from J, the gap between germline ends came to 18 bases. The CDR3 is 17 amino acids. This chain's CDR3 is CASTPPRQGSTNEKLFF. CDR3 DNA: TGTGCCAGTACCCCCCCCCGGCAGGGATCAACTAATGAAAAACTGTTTTTT. The whole variable domain, filled in from reference TRBV19 and TRBJ1-4, reads DGGITQSPKYLFRKEGQNVTLSCEQNLNHDAMYWYRQDPGQGLRLIYYSQIVNDFQKGDIAEGYSVSREKKESFPLTVTSAQKNPTAFYLCASTPPRQGSTNEKLFFGSGTQLSVL.

The chain uses TRBV2 and TRBJ1-5; 9 positions match TRBD1. This CDR3 is built from 15 residues. The V and J ends lost 6 bases and 1 base, in that order; junction bases with no gene match: 4. Per the germline V gene, CDR1 is SNHLY and CDR2 is FYNNEI. This CDR3 is CASSGQGQSNQPQHF. The CDR3 DNA reads TGTGCCAGCAGCGGACAGGGGCAAAGCAATCAGCCCCAGCATTTT.

The rearrangement links TRBV2 to TRBJ1-6, with D perhaps TRBD1 (6 bases). Germline V CDR1 and CDR2: SNHLY, FYNNEI. The CDR3 has 13 residues. V was cut by 10 bases and J by 7 bases, with 14 bases left in between. The CDR3 spells CATKRTENSPLHF. The DNA for the CDR3 is TGTGCCACCAAGAGGACAGAGAATTCACCCCTCCACTTT.

This chain connects TRBV15 to TRBJ1-2, with D possibly matching TRBD1 (5 bases). The V and J ends lost 1 base and 1 base respectively, with 7 bases between them. Per the germline V gene, CDR1 is LNHNV and CDR2 is YYDKDF (reference sequence). This CDR3 spans 14 amino acids. CDR3 DNA sequence: TGTGCCACCAGCAGAGTAGACAGTAACTATGGCTACACCTTC. Protein product: CATSRVDSNYGYTF.

The chain joins TRBV7-8 to TRBJ2-5, with 9 bases lining up with TRBD2. Germline-derived CDR1 and CDR2 are SGHVS and FQNEAQ. The V segment lost 1 base and the J segment 4 bases; nucleotides outside the gene matches: 7. CDR3 size: 16 residues. The CDR3 reads CASSLDRGGAGETQYF. CDR3 nucleotides: TGTGCCAGCAGCTTAGACCGCGGGGGGGCCGGAGAGACCCAGTACTTC.

This chain's CDR3 is CASSPPWGTDPEKLFF. CDR3 nucleotides: TGTGCCAGCTCACCACCTTGGGGGACAGATCCAGAAAAACTGTTTTTT. The chain is built from TRBV18 and TRBJ1-4; the match to TRBD1 covers 7 bases. This CDR3 contains 16 residues. Trimming at V came to 0 bases and at J to 8 bases, leaving 9 bases not matched to a gene. Per the germline V gene, CDR1 is KGHSH and CDR2 is LQKENI.

The V call is TRBV24-1, the J call TRBJ2-1, with D tentatively TRBD2 (6 bases). From germline, CDR1 is KGHDR and CDR2 SFDVKD. V was trimmed by 4 bases and J by 12 bases, leaving 12 bases between them. This CDR3 is 12 amino acids long. The CDR3 sequence is CATSDPGVGQFF. CDR3 in DNA: TGTGCCACCAGTGACCCGGGGGTGGGGCAGTTCTTC.

The sample holds one count of this clone. The V gene is TRBV21-1, the J gene TRBJ2-7; the table's TRBD1 call for D was not verified on the DNA. TRBV21-1 is given as a pseudogene. The CDR3 sequence is 14 residues long. The CDR3 region is CASSKAGQAYEQYF. The CDR3 nucleotides read TGTGCCAGCAGCAAAGCCGGACAGGCTTACGAGCAGTACTTC.

This chain links TRBV15 with TRBJ2-1; 9 bases fit TRBD1. Germline CDR1 is LNHNV and CDR2 is YYDKDF (reference sequence). The CDR3 is 14 amino acids. Trimming took 6 bases from V and 1 from J; bases not matched to a gene: 1. DNA of the CDR3: TGTGCCACCAGAGGGACAGGGTCCTACAATGAGCAGTTCTTC. Encoded protein: CATRGTGSYNEQFF.

The chain uses TRBV5-8 and TRBJ1-5; TRBD1 is a possible D gene (5 bases). CDR1 is SGHTS, CDR2 YDEGEE, per germline. V lost 2 bases to trimming and J lost 5 bases, with 8 bases between them. This CDR3 spans 13 amino acids. CDR3 nucleotides: TGTGCCAGCAGCTTTATAGGGGATCAGCCCCAGCATTTT. Its translation is CASSFIGDQPQHF.

The chain is built from TRBV18 and TRBJ2-3, with unresolved D. The CDR3 is 13 residues long. Trimming left V 0 bases short and J 8 bases short, with 9 bases between. Germline values: CDR1 KGHSH, CDR2 LQKENI. In DNA form, the CDR3 reads TGTGCCAGCTCACCACCTCAGGTGGGTACGCAGTATTTT. Translation: CASSPPQVGTQYF.

V usage is TRBV19 and J usage is TRBJ2-7; TRBD2 might be the D (5 bases). V was clipped by 4 bases and J by 1 base, with 14 bases between them. This CDR3 has 15 residues. Germline CDR1 is LNHDA and CDR2 is SQIVND (reference sequence). The CDR3 DNA reads TGTGCCAGTAGTAGCCGGGTGCCGGGATCCTACGAGCAGTACTTC. This encodes CASSSRVPGSYEQYF.

The genes are TRBV5-6 and TRBJ1-4; a possible D gene is TRBD1 (6 bases). The V and J ends lost 4 bases and 5 bases respectively, with 15 bases between them. This CDR3 region has 15 residues. Germline V gene sequence: CDR1 SGHDT, CDR2 YYEEEE. The CDR3: CASSRIRGANEKLFF. As DNA, the CDR3 is TGTGCCAGCAGCCGGATCCGGGGGGCAAATGAAAAACTGTTTTTT. Using reference TRBV5-6 and TRBJ1-4 for the parts outside the CDR3, the full variable domain is DAGVTQSPTHLIKTRGQQVTLRCSPKSGHDTVSWYQQALGQGPQFIFQYYEEEERQRGNFPDRFSGHQFPNYSSELNVNALLLGDSALYLCASSRIRGANEKLFFGSGTQLSVL.

This clone has just one count. The chain joins TRBV11-3 to TRBJ2-2, with TRBD2 matching 12 bases. Germline loops: CDR1 SGHNT, CDR2 YENEEA. The CDR3 spans 18 residues. The J segment lost 0 bases and the V segment lost 3 bases, leaving 5 bases of the junction unmatched. The CDR3 region is CASSFTGLAGTNTGELFF. As DNA, the CDR3 is TGTGCCAGCAGCTTCACCGGACTAGCGGGGACGAACACCGGGGAGCTGTTTTTT.

The chain recombines TRBV19 with TRBJ2-2, with 11 bases aligning to TRBD2. CDR3 size: 18 residues. Germline V gene data show CDR1 as LNHDA and CDR2 as SQIVND (reference sequence). V lost 5 bases and J lost 1; bases outside the gene matches: 9. CDR3 in DNA: TGTGCCAGTAGTCGTGAAGGGCTAGCGGGGGGGAACACCGGGGAGCTGTTTTTT. As protein: CASSREGLAGGNTGELFF.

The chain links TRBV28 to TRBJ1-2; D is ambiguous. Germline V gene lookup returns CDR1 MDHEN and CDR2 SYDVKM. The CDR3 covers 12 residues. Trimming pared 4 bases from V and 3 bases from J, leaving 6 bases between. CDR3 loop: CASSSGDYGYTF. The CDR3 DNA reads as TGTGCCAGCAGTTCAGGTGACTATGGCTACACCTTC.

The chain joins TRBV6-1 to TRBJ1-1, with D unresolved. Germline V gene data show CDR1 as MNHNS and CDR2 as SASEGT. The CDR3 is made up of 14 amino acids. Trimming took 1 base from V and 2 from J, leaving 8 bases between them. The CDR3 DNA is TGTGCCAGCAGTGAAGGGAGGGCTAACACTGAAGCTTTCTTT. Translating it yields CASSEGRANTEAFF.

This clone was seen a few times. The genes are TRBV2 and TRBJ1-3, with 7 bases that match TRBD1. Per the germline V gene, CDR1 is SNHLY and CDR2 is FYNNEI. J lost 4 bases, V lost 4 bases, and 4 bases had no gene match. The CDR3 is 14 residues long. The CDR3 region is CASSAPQGGNTIYF. The CDR3 region has the DNA TGTGCCAGCAGTGCCCCACAGGGGGGAAACACCATATATTTT.

The chain couples TRBV6-5 to TRBJ1-1; the match to TRBD1 covers 9 bases. The CDR3 has 14 amino acids. Germline CDR1 MNHEY, CDR2 SVGAGI. V shed 5 bases, J shed 4 bases, and the junction held 5 bases outside the gene matches. The CDR3 DNA follows: TGTGCCAGCAGTAATCCGGACAGGGGCACTGAAGCTTTCTTT. This codes for CASSNPDRGTEAFF.

CDR3 in amino acids: CASGGEGRRSYTF. The CDR3 DNA reads as TGTGCCAGCGGAGGGGAGGGGCGGAGGAGCTACACCTTC. The chain uses TRBV6-5 and TRBJ1-2, with a possible D match to TRBD1 (5 bases). There are 13 residues in the CDR3. CDR1 and CDR2 from the germline V gene are MNHEY and SVGAGI. Between the trimmed V and J ends, which lost 8 bases and 9 bases, there was a span of 19 bases.

The chain recombines TRBV12-2 with TRBJ2-1; TRBD2, as called in the table, went unchecked against the DNA. TRBV12-2 is annotated as a pseudogene. The CDR3 has 15 amino acids. CDR3 nucleotides: TGTGCAAGTCGCTTTCGAGGGGGGGCTATCAATGAGCAGTTCTTC. Protein sequence: CASRFRGGAINEQFF.

This clone was picked up one time. V is TRBV11-2 and J is TRBJ1-2; no definite D call. CDR3 length: 14 amino acids. Trimming took off 4 bases at V and 0 bases at J, with 9 bases between the two ends. Germline assignment: CDR1 SGHAT and CDR2 FQNNGV. CDR3 protein: CASSSSSANYGYTF. CDR3 in DNA: TGTGCCAGCAGCTCTAGCTCAGCTAACTATGGCTACACCTTC.

The V and J genes are TRBV5-4 and TRBJ2-7; 9 positions agree with TRBD1. After removal of 2 bases from V and 3 bases from J, the junction contained 6 bases not matched to a gene. From germline, CDR1 is SGHNT and CDR2 YYREEE (reference sequence). This CDR3 region has 15 residues. This chain's CDR3 is CASSLKDRGIYEQYF. CDR3 nucleotides: TGTGCCAGCAGCTTAAAGGACAGGGGTATCTACGAGCAGTACTTC.

The chain couples TRBV5-1 to TRBJ1-2; 8 bases map to TRBD1. From germline, CDR1 is SGHRS and CDR2 YFSETQ. With 2 bases clipped from V and 3 bases from J, the junction kept 6 bases outside the gene matches. CDR3 size: 15 residues. The CDR3: CASSFAQGGDYGYTF. In DNA, the CDR3 is TGCGCCAGCAGCTTCGCACAGGGGGGTGACTATGGCTACACCTTC.

The chain uses TRBV18 and TRBJ2-3; D is uncertain. Germline CDR1 reads KGHSH; CDR2 reads LQKENI. This CDR3 is 15 amino acids long. Trimming stripped 2 bases from V and 0 bases from J, with 9 bases between. CDR3 loop: CASSPGRPSTDTQYF. The CDR3 nucleotides are TGTGCCAGCTCACCAGGCAGGCCAAGCACAGATACGCAGTATTTT.

V usage is TRBV7-2 and J usage is TRBJ2-7; TRBD2 matches 15 bases. V was clipped by 3 bases and J by 4 bases; unmatched bases: 1. The CDR3 runs to 15 residues. Germline V gene lookup returns CDR1 SGHTA and CDR2 FQGNSA. CDR3 region: CASSFGLAGGYEQYF. CDR3 coding DNA: TGTGCCAGCAGCTTCGGACTAGCGGGGGGGTACGAGCAGTACTTC. Combining the CDR3 with reference TRBV7-2 and TRBJ2-7 gives the whole variable domain GAGVSQSPSNKVTEKGKDVELRCDPISGHTALYWYRQSLGQGLEFLIYFQGNSAPDKSGLPSDRFSAERTGGSVSTLTIQRTQQEDSAVYLCASSFGLAGGYEQYFGPGTRLTVT.

This chain joins TRBV12-3 or TRBV12-4 and TRBJ2-5; TRBD2 is a possible D gene (5 bases). V was pared by 3 bases and J by 3 bases, with 8 bases between. This CDR3 is 13 amino acids long. This chain's CDR3 is CASSLSGKETQYF. The CDR3 DNA sequence: TGTGCCAGCAGTTTGTCGGGGAAAGAGACCCAGTACTTC.

Here the CDR3 DNA reads TGCGCCAGCAGCGCCCGGACAAGCAATCAGCCCCAGCATTTT. The encoded protein is CASSARTSNQPQHF. This chain uses TRBV4-1 with TRBJ1-5; possibly TRBD1 for D (5 bases). The germline CDR1 and CDR2 sequences are MGHRA and YSYEKL. Between the trimmed V and J ends, which lost 5 bases and 1 base, there was a span of 9 bases. The CDR3 consists of 14 residues.

V is TRBV7-2 and J is TRBJ2-7, with 8 bases that match TRBD2. Germline CDR1 is SGHTA and CDR2 is FQGNSA. V lost 0 bases and J lost 5; bases outside the gene matches: 9. The CDR3 consists of 16 residues. CDR3 sequence (DNA): TGTGCCAGCAGCTTAGCCGGGATAGCGGGACCCGACGAGCAGTACTTC. This gives the protein CASSLAGIAGPDEQYF.

The chain carries TRBV6-5 and TRBJ1-1; 7 bases are shared with TRBD1. Trimming took 7 bases from V and 12 from J; bases not matched to a gene: 14. This CDR3 has 13 amino acids. Germline CDR1 is MNHEY and CDR2 is SVGAGI. The CDR3 loop reads CASTTRRDRWSFF. CDR3 DNA: TGTGCCAGCACCACGAGGAGGGACAGATGGTCTTTCTTT.